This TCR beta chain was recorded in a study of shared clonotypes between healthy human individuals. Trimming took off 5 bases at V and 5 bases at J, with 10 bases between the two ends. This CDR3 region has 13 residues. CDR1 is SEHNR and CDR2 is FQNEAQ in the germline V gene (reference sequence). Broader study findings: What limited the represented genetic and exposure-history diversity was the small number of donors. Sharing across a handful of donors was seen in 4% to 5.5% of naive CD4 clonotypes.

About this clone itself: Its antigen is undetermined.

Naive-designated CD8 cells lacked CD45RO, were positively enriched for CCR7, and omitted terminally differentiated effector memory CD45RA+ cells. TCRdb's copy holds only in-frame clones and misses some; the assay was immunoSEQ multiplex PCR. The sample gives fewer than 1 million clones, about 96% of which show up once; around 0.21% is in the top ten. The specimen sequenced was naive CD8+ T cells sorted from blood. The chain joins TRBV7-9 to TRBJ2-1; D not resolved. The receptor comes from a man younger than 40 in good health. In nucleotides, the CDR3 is TGTGCCAGCAGCGGCGACCAGAACAATGAGCAGTTCTTC. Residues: CASSGDQNNEQFF.